The 30 T cell receptor beta chains below all came from one sample that was sequenced in a study of CD4 and CD8 cells across lung adenocarcinoma regions. TCRdb analysed the PCR reads with MiXCR anew, one entry per CDR3 protein. The sample yields around 15,000 distinct CDR3 sequences, approximately 43% seen once. The sequencing sample was made of CD4+ T cells from the center of a lung tumor. All receptors come from a male donor with lung adenocarcinoma. The CD4 and CD8 labels of this study may be unreliable.

This chain uses TRBV6-5 with TRBJ2-1; 7 bases agree with TRBD2. Per the germline V gene, CDR1 is MNHEY and CDR2 is SVGAGI. The J segment lost 3 bases and the V segment lost 4 bases, leaving 9 bases of the junction unmatched. This CDR3 contains 16 residues. CDR3 DNA: TGTGCCAGCAGTTCCCTGACTAGCCGAAACTACAATGAGCAGTTCTTC. Translation gives CASSSLTSRNYNEQFF.

The chain carries TRBV6-1 and TRBJ2-4, with 12 bases identical to TRBD1. The length of the CDR3 is 18 residues. CDR1 is MNHNS and CDR2 is SASEGT in the germline V gene. In DNA form, the CDR3 reads TGTGCGAGCTTTGAAGCGGGGACAGGGGGCTTTGGCAAAGAGACTCAGTACTTC. It translates to CASFEAGTGGFGKETQYF.

This clonotype was observed many times. The J gene is TRBJ1-6, the V gene TRBV6-5; 12 bases are a match to TRBD1. This CDR3 has 15 amino acids. Germline lookup yields CDR1 MNHEY and CDR2 SVGAGI. V was clipped by 4 bases and J by 8 bases; unmatched bases: 3. As DNA, the CDR3 is TGTGCCAGCAGTTGGGGACAGGGGGCGCATTCACCCCTCCACTTT. This translates into CASSWGQGAHSPLHF.

This clonotype was seen repeatedly, ten times or more. This chain connects TRBV27 to TRBJ2-3; a weak D match, TRBD2 (5 bases). The V gene's germline CDR1 is MNHEY and CDR2 SMNVEV (reference sequence). CDR3 size: 15 residues. V was cut by 0 bases and J by 7 bases, with 14 bases left in between. The CDR3 reads CASSLSSDSANTQYF. CDR3 sequence (DNA): TGTGCCAGCAGTTTATCTTCGGACTCCGCAAATACGCAGTATTTT.

The chain uses TRBV6-5 and TRBJ2-7; the D gene is possibly TRBD1 (6 bases). Germline CDR1 and CDR2: MNHEY and SVGAGI. The V end was cut by 0 bases, the J end by 2 bases, with 11 bases between. The CDR3 has 15 residues. CDR3 in DNA: TGTGCCAGCAGTTACTCGAGACAGGAGGCCTACGAGCAGTACTTC. Residues: CASSYSRQEAYEQYF.

The CDR3 reads CASSPVNYGYTF. The CDR3 region has the DNA TGTGCCAGCAGCCCCGTTAACTATGGCTACACCTTC. The V call is TRBV7-2, the J call TRBJ1-2; the D is unclear. Trimming left V 5 bases short and J 1 base short, with 5 bases between. CDR3 length equals 12 residues. Germline V lookup: CDR1 SGHTA, CDR2 FQGNSA.

This clonotype was seen more than once but under ten times. The rearrangement links TRBV27 to TRBJ1-5; tentatively, D is TRBD1 (5 bases). The CDR3 spans 16 residues. The germline V gene encodes CDR1 MNHEY and CDR2 SMNVEV (reference sequence). Trimming took off 6 bases at V and 1 base at J, with 16 bases between the two ends. CDR3 nucleotides: TGTGCCAGCAGGCTAAGGGGACCGGGGAGCAATCAGCCCCAGCATTTT. Amino acid sequence: CASRLRGPGSNQPQHF.

About this clonotype itself: Mismatch with germline at one junction end may stem from a read error. This rearrangement joins TRBV6-5 to TRBJ2-3, with D perhaps assigned TRBD1 or TRBD2 (6 bases each). The CDR3 runs to 19 residues. CDR1 and CDR2 from the germline V gene are MNHEY and SVGAGI. The CDR3 nucleotides read TGTGCCAGCAGTTACAGGGCGGGGCTCGGGGGCGGTGACCAAGAGACCCAGTACTTT. Encoded protein: CASSYRAGLGGGDQETQYF.

The table lists this clonotype with many counts. This chain uses TRBV14 with TRBJ2-5; D unclear. The CDR3 loop spans 13 amino acids. Germline CDR1 and CDR2: SGHDN and FVKESK. V lost 3 bases and J lost 1, with 6 bases in between. CDR3 coding DNA: TGTGCCAGCAGCCAGAACAGCCAAGAGACCCAGTACTTC. Amino acid sequence: CASSQNSQETQYF.

Note on this clonotype: One end of the junction is discordant with germline, which a read error may explain. The chain uses TRBV10-1 and TRBJ2-3; possible D gene TRBD2, 7 bases. Germline-derived CDR1 and CDR2 are WNHNN and SYGVQD (reference sequence). This CDR3 is 17 amino acids long. CDR3 sequence (DNA): TGCGCCAGCAGTGCGGGTGGCGGGGGCCGTGACCAAGATACCCAGTACTTT. This translates into CASSAGGGGRDQDTQYF.

This clonotype rates as medium-sized. The V call is TRBV6-1, the J call TRBJ2-2; 7 bases match TRBD2. Trimming took 6 bases from V and 2 from J; bases not matched to a gene: 15. This CDR3 is 18 amino acids long. Germline CDR1 MNHNS, CDR2 SASEGT. Here the CDR3 DNA reads TGTGCCAGCAGGAAGGAGGGAGGGGTGGTAAGAAACACCGGGGAGCTGTTTTTT. This sequence encodes CASRKEGGVVRNTGELFF.

This clonotype was recorded at least ten times. The V gene is TRBV6-1, the J gene TRBJ2-1; 15 nucleotides line up with TRBD2. The DNA end favors TRBJ2-7, so the J call may be wrong. Germline-derived CDR1 and CDR2 are MNHNS and SASEGT. The CDR3 spans 14 residues. CDR3 region: CASSPGLAGGKQYF. CDR3 coding DNA: TGTGCCAGCAGTCCGGGACTAGCGGGAGGAAAGCAGTACTTC.

This clonotype came up once. Compared with germline, one end of the junction differs, possibly owing to a read error. The chain joins TRBV6-1 to TRBJ2-2; D ambiguous. Near its end, the DNA agrees better with TRBJ2-3, so the J call may be wrong. The CDR3 consists of 15 residues. Germline lookup yields CDR1 MNHNS and CDR2 SASEGT. CDR3 loop: CVSSLQAVITDTQYF. In nucleotides, the CDR3 is TGTGTCAGCAGCCTCCAGGCTGTGATTACAGATACGCAGTATTTT.

The V gene is TRBV24-1, the J gene TRBJ2-1; D gene unclear. The CDR3 runs to 16 residues. Per the germline V gene, CDR1 is KGHDR and CDR2 is SFDVKD. V was trimmed by 5 bases and J by 2 bases, leaving 15 bases between them. CDR3 in amino acids: CATSGRTLSAYNEQFF. CDR3 in DNA: TGTGCCACCAGTGGCAGGACCCTGAGCGCCTACAATGAGCAGTTCTTC.

The chain combines TRBV3-1 with TRBJ2-1, with TRBD2 matching 10 bases. The CDR3 sequence is 14 residues long. With V trimmed by 3 bases and J by 7 bases, 3 bases remained unmatched. Germline assignment: CDR1 LGHDT and CDR2 YNNKEL (reference sequence). This CDR3 is CASSHTGLANEQFF. In DNA, the CDR3 is TGTGCCAGCAGCCATACGGGACTAGCGAATGAGCAGTTCTTC.

In its sample, this clonotype was seen many times. The rearrangement uses TRBV7-9 and TRBJ2-4; D perhaps matches TRBD2 (5 bases). In germline, CDR1 is SEHNR, CDR2 FQNEAQ (reference sequence). Trimming pared 5 bases from V and 0 bases from J, leaving 14 bases between. The CDR3 covers 16 residues. CDR3 bases: TGTGCCAGCAGCCAGGACTCGGGATTAGCCAAAAACATTCAGTACTTC. Protein sequence: CASSQDSGLAKNIQYF.

V is TRBV6-4 and J is TRBJ2-2; perhaps TRBD2 as D (5 bases). The better agreement between TRBJ2-3 and the DNA end casts doubt on the J call. This CDR3 region has 15 residues. Germline V gene sequence: CDR1 MRHNA, CDR2 SNTAGT. CDR3 in DNA: TGTGCCAGCGGACTCCAGTCTGGGATTCCCGGGGCGCAGTATTTT. Translation: CASGLQSGIPGAQYF.

This clonotype was seen repeatedly, ten times or more. The chain employs TRBV6-5 and TRBJ1-2; D possibly corresponds to TRBD1 (5 bases). Germline CDR1 is MNHEY and CDR2 is SVGAGI. This CDR3 has 14 residues. Trimming shortened V by 2 bases and J by 4 bases, and 11 bases separated the two germline ends. The CDR3 loop is CASSYRGGGYGYTF. In DNA form, the CDR3 reads TGTGCCAGCAGTTACCGGGGGGGAGGCTATGGCTACACCTTC.

A remark on this clonotype: This could be a read error, since a much larger clone is one nucleotide away. CDR3 protein: CASSYSTGGTKAFF. Here the CDR3 DNA reads TGTGCCAGCAGTTACTCGACAGGGGGCACTAAAGCTTTCTTT. The chain recombines TRBV6-5 with TRBJ1-1, with 10 bases aligning to TRBD1. The CDR3 length is 14 residues. Germline V lookup: CDR1 MNHEY, CDR2 SVGAGI.

Comment on this clonotype: A junction end diverges from the germline sequence, so it may reflect a read error. This chain connects TRBV6-5 to TRBJ2-3; 8 bases align to TRBD2. The DNA end is more similar to TRBJ2-5, so the J call may be wrong. CDR3 length equals 14 residues. Germline loops: CDR1 MNHEY, CDR2 SVGAGI. In DNA, the CDR3 is TGTGCGGGCAGTTCGCGGGGGGCCAAAGATACCCAGTACTTC. The encoded protein is CAGSSRGAKDTQYF.

This clonotype occurred many times. The J gene is TRBJ2-1, the V gene TRBV6-1, with D possibly being TRBD2 (5 bases). Trimming took 8 bases from V and 3 from J, leaving 14 bases between them. The CDR3 is 14 residues long. In germline, CDR1 is MNHNS, CDR2 SASEGT. For the CDR3, the DNA is TGTGCCAGCGGCCCCTCTAGCAACTACAATGAGCAGTTCTTC. Its translation is CASGPSSNYNEQFF.

The rearrangement joins TRBV6-1 to TRBJ1-1, with a weak D call TRBD1 (5 bases). This CDR3 is built from 14 residues. Germline CDR1 and CDR2: MNHNS and SASEGT. Trimming removed 6 bases at V and 0 bases at J, with 11 bases between. The CDR3 nucleotides are TGTGCCAGCAGAGAAACAGGAATGAACACTGAAGCTTTCTTT. As protein: CASRETGMNTEAFF.

This chain connects TRBV27 to TRBJ2-7; D perhaps matches TRBD1 (6 bases). Germline CDR1 and CDR2: MNHEY and SMNVEV (reference sequence). The CDR3 contains 15 residues. V lost 8 bases to trimming and J lost 3 bases, with 20 bases between them. For the CDR3, the DNA is TGTGCCAGCCCCCGGGACAAGACCCCGGACTACGAGCAGTACTTC. It specifies CASPRDKTPDYEQYF.

V gene TRBV6-1 combines with J gene TRBJ2-2, with 11 bases lining up with TRBD1. This CDR3 has 14 amino acids. Germline values: CDR1 MNHNS, CDR2 SASEGT. The V gene end was trimmed by 6 bases and the J gene end by 4 bases; junction bases not matched to a gene: 1. This chain's CDR3 is CASRDRGRTGELFF. The DNA of the CDR3 is TGTGCCAGCAGGGACAGGGGGCGCACCGGGGAGCTGTTTTTT.

CDR3 sequence (DNA): TGTGCCAGCAGCCAAATTGGACAGGTAGCCAAAAACATTCAGTACTTC. Translated: CASSQIGQVAKNIQYF. The chain couples TRBV7-2 to TRBJ2-4; the match to TRBD1 covers 7 bases. In germline, CDR1 is SGHTA, CDR2 FQGNSA. The V gene end was trimmed by 5 bases and the J gene end by 0 bases; junction bases not matched to a gene: 7. This CDR3 is 16 amino acids long. Looking up the rest from reference TRBV7-2 and TRBJ2-4 gives the full variable domain: GAGVSQSPSNKVTEKGKDVELRCDPISGHTALYWYRQSLGQGLEFLIYFQGNSAPDKSGLPSDRFSAERTGGSVSTLTIQRTQQEDSAVYLCASSQIGQVAKNIQYFGAGTRLSVL.

With regard to this clonotype: One end of the junction is discordant with germline, which a read error may explain. V gene TRBV6-1 combines with J gene TRBJ2-3, with D possibly being TRBD1 (7 bases). The CDR3 has 13 amino acids. CDR1 and CDR2 from the germline V gene are MNHNS and SASEGT. The CDR3 reads CARGVTAKNMQYF. The CDR3, as DNA: TGCGCCAGGGGGGTGACAGCGAAAAATATGCAGTATTTT.

This clonotype was recorded many times. The chain employs TRBV6-1 and TRBJ2-6, with 9 positions matching TRBD2. The CDR3 has 18 residues. Germline V gene lookup returns CDR1 MNHNS and CDR2 SASEGT. Trimming at V came to 7 bases and at J to 0 bases, leaving 10 bases not matched to a gene. CDR3: CASNRRTSDSSGANVLTF. In DNA, the CDR3 is TGTGCCAGCAATAGGAGGACTAGCGACTCCTCTGGGGCCAACGTCCTGACTTTC.

In its sample, this clonotype ranks as medium-sized (0.01 to 0.1%). The CDR3: CASSPGTSGTNYNEQFF. The CDR3 DNA reads TGTGCCAGCAGTCCGGGGACTAGCGGGACTAACTACAATGAGCAGTTCTTC. The chain has TRBV27 and TRBJ2-1, with 13 bases that match TRBD2. CDR1 and CDR2 from the germline V gene are MNHEY and SMNVEV (reference sequence). The CDR3 spans 17 residues. V trimming: 5 bases; J trimming: 3 bases; junction bases outside the gene matches: 7.

Details on this clonotype: Germline and junction disagree at one end, which may indicate a read error. This chain uses TRBV7-2 with TRBJ2-4; D is uncertain. The germline gives CDR1 SGHTA, CDR2 FQGNSA. The CDR3 length is 16 residues. CDR3: CASRPTVRLAKNTQYF. CDR3 bases: TGTGCGAGCCGCCCCACGGTGCGGTTAGCCAAAAACACTCAGTACTTT. The variable domain in full, with the rest retrieved from reference TRBV7-2 and TRBJ2-4, is GAGVSQSPSNKVTEKGKDVELRCDPISGHTALYWYRQSLGQGLEFLIYFQGNSAPDKSGLPSDRFSAERTGGSVSTLTIQRTQQEDSAVYLCASRPTVRLAKNTQYFGAGTRLSVL.

This clonotype was detected many times. The chain uses TRBV6-1 and TRBJ2-7, with 9 bases matching TRBD2. The germline CDR1 and CDR2 sequences are MNHNS and SASEGT. The trim removed 8 bases at V and 3 bases at J, leaving 5 bases unmatched. The CDR3 loop spans 13 amino acids. As DNA, the CDR3 is TGTGCCAGCCGGCGGGAGGGTCGCTACGAGCAGTACTTC. Encoded protein: CASRREGRYEQYF.